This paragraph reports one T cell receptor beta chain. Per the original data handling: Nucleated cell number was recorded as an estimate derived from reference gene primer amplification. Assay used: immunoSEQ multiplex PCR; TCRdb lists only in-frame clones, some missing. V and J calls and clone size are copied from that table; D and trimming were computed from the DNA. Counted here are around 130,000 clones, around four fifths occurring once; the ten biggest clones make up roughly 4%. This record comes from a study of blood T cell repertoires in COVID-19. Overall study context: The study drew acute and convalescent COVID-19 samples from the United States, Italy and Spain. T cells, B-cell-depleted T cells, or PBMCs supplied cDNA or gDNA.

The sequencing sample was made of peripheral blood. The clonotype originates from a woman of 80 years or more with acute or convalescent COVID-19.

CDR3 residues: CASSLGRVSPLHF. CDR3 DNA: TGCGCCAGCAGCCTTGGCAGGGTCTCACCCCTCCACTTT. The chain is built from TRBV4-1 and TRBJ1-6, with D possibly TRBD1 on 5 matching bases. Deletions cut 4 bases from V and 10 bases from J, with 11 bases between. CDR3 length: 13 residues. From germline, CDR1 is MGHRA and CDR2 YSYEKL.